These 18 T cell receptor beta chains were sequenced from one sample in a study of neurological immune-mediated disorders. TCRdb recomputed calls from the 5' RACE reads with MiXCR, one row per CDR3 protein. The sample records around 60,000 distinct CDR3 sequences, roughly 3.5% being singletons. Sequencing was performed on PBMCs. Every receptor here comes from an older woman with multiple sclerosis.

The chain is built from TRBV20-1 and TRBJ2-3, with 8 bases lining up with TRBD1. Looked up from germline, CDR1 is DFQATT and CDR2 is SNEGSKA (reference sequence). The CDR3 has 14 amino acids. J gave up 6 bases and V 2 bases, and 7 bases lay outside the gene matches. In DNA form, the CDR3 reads TGCAGTGCTAGACATGGACAGGGTGTGGATACGCAGTATTTT. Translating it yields CSARHGQGVDTQYF.

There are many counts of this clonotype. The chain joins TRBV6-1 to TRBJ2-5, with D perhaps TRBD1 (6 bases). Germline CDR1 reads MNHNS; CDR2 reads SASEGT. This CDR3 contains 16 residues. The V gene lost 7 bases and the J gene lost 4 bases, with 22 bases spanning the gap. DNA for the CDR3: TGTGCCAGCACGGACAGCCGAGAGATGGTTGGAGAGACCCAGTACTTC. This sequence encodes CASTDSREMVGETQYF.

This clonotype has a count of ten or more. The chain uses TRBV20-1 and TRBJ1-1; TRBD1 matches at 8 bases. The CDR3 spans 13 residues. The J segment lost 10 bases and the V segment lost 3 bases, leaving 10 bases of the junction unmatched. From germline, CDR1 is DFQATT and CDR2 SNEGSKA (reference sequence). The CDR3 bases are TGCAGTGCTAGCCCATTCTCCGGGACAGGAGCTTTCTTT. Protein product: CSASPFSGTGAFF.

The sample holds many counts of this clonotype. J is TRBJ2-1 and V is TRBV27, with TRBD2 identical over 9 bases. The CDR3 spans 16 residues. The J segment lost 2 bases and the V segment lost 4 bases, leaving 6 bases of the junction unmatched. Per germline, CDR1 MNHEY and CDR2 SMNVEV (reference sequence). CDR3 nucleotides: TGTGCCAGCAGTTCCCCAGCGGGGGGACCCTACAATGAGCAGTTCTTC. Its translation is CASSSPAGGPYNEQFF.

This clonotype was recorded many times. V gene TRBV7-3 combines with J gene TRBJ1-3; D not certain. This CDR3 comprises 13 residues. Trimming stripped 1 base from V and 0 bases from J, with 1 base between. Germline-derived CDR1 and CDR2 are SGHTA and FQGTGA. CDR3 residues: CASSLNSGNTIYF. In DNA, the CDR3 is TGTGCCAGCAGCTTAAACTCTGGAAACACCATATATTTT.

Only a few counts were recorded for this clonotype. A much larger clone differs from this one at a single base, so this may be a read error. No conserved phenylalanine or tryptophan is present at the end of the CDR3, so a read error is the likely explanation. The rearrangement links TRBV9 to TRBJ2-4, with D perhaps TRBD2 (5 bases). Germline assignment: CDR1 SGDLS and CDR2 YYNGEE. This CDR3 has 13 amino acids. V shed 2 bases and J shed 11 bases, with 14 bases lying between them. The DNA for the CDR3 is TGTGCCAGCAGCGTCCGGGAACTTGGAGTTCAGTACTGC. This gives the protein CASSVRELGVQYC.

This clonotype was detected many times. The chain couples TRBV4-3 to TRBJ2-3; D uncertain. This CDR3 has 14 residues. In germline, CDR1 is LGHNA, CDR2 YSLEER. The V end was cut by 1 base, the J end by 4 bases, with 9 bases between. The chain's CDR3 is CASSQGYFPDTQYF. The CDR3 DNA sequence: TGCGCCAGCAGCCAAGGCTACTTTCCAGATACGCAGTATTTT.

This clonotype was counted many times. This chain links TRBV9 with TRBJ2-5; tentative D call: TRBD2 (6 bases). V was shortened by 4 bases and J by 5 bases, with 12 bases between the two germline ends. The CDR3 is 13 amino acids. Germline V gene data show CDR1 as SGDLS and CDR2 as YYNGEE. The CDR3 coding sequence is TGTGCCAGCAGCCCCCACCGGGAGGAGACCCAGTACTTC. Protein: CASSPHREETQYF.

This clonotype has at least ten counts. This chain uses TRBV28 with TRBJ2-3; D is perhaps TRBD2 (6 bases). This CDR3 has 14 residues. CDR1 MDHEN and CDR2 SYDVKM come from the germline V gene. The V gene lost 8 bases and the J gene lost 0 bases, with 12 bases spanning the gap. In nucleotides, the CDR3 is TGTGCCAGCCATGGGACTCTAAGCACAGATACGCAGTATTTT. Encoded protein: CASHGTLSTDTQYF.

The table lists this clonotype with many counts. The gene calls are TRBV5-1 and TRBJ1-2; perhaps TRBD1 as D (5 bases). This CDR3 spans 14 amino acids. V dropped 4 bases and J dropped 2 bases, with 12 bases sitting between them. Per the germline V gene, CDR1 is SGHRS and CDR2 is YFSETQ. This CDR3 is CASSPGTMNYGYTF. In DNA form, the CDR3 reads TGCGCCAGCAGCCCTGGGACTATGAACTATGGCTACACCTTC.

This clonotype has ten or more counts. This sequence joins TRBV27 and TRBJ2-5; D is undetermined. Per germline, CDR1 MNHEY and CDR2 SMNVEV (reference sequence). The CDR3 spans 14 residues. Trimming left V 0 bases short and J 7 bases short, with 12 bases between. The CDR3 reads CASSLSSGLGTQYF. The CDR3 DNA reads TGTGCCAGCAGTTTATCTTCAGGTTTGGGGACCCAGTACTTC.

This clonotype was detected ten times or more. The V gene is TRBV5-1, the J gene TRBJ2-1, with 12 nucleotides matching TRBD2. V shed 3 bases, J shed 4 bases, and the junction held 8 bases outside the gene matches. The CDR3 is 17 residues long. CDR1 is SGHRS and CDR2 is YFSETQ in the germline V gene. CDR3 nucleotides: TGCGCCAGCAGCTACGGAGGACTAGCGGGGACTTACAATGAGCAGTTCTTC. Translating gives CASSYGGLAGTYNEQFF.

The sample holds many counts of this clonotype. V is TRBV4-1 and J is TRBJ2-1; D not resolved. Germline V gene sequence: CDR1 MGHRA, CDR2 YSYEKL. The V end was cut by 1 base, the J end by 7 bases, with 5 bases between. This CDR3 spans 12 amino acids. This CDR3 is CASSQGRNEQFF. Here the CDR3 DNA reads TGCGCCAGCAGCCAAGGACGTAATGAGCAGTTCTTC.

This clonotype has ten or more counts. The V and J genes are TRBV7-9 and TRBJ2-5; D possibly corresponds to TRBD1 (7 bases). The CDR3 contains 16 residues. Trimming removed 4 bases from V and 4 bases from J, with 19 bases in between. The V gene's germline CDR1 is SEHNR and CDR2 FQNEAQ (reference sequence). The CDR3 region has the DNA TGTGCCAGCAGCTCCGCGGGAAGGGGGCTTGGAGAGACCCAGTACTTC. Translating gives CASSSAGRGLGETQYF.

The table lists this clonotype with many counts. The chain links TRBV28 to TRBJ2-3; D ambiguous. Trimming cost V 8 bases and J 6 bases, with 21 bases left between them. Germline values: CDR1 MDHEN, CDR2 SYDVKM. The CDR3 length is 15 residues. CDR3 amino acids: CASSPDVTSRDTQYF. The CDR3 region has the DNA TGTGCCAGCTCCCCGGACGTGACCAGCCGTGATACGCAGTATTTT.

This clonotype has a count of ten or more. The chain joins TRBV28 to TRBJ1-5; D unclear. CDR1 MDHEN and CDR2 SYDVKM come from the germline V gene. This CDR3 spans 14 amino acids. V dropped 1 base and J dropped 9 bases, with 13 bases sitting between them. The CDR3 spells CASSLSGRFMPQHF. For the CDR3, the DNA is TGTGCCAGCAGTTTATCGGGCAGGTTCATGCCCCAGCATTTT.

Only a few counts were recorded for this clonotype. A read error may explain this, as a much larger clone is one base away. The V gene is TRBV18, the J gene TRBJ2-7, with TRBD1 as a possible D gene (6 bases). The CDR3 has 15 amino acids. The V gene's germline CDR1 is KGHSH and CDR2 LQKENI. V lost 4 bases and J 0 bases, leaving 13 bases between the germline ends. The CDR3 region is CASSHRQESSYEQYF. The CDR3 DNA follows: TGTGCCAGCTCACACAGACAGGAAAGCTCCTACGAGCAGTACTTC.

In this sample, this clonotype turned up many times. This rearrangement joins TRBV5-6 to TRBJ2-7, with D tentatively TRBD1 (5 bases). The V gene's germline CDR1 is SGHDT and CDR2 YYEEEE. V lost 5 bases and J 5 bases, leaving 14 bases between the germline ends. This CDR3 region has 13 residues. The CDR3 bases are TGTGCCAGCAGGCCAGCAGGGCGTAACGAGCAGTACTTC. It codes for CASRPAGRNEQYF.